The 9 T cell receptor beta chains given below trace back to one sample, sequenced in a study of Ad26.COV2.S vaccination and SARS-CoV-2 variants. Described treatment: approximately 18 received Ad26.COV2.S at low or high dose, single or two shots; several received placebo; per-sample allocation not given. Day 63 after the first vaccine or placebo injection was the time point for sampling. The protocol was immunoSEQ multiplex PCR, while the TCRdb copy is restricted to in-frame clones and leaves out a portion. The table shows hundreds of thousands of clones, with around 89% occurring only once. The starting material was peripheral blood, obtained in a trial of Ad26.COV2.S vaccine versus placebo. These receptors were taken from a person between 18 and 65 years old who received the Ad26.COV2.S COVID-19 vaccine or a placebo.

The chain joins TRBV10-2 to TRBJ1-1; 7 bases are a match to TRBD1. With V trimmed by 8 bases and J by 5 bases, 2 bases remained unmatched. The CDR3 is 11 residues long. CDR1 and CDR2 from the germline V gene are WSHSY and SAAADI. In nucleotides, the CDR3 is TGCGCCAGCTCGACAGGGACTGAAGCTTTCTTT. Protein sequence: CASSTGTEAFF.

The CDR3 spells CASSVANRLGSNEQFF. Here the CDR3 DNA reads TGTGCCAGCAGCGTAGCAAATCGACTAGGCTCCAATGAGCAGTTCTTC. This chain connects TRBV9 to TRBJ2-1, with TRBD2 as a possible D gene (6 bases). Germline CDR1 and CDR2: SGDLS and YYNGEE. V shed 0 bases and J shed 6 bases, with 16 bases lying between them. This CDR3 spans 16 amino acids.

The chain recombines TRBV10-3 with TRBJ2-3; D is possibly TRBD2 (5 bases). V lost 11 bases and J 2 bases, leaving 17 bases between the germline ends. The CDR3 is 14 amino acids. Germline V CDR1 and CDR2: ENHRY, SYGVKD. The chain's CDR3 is CALGSSQVTDTQYF. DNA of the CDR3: TGTGCCTTGGGGAGCTCCCAAGTCACAGATACGCAGTATTTT.

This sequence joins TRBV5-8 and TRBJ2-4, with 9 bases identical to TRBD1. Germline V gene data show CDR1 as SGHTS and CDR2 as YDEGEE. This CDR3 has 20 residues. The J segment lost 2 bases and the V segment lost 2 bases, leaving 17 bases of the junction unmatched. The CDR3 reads CASSFGLVSGTGLSKNIQYF. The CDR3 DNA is TGTGCCAGCAGCTTTGGCTTGGTTTCGGGGACAGGGCTTTCCAAAAACATTCAGTACTTC.

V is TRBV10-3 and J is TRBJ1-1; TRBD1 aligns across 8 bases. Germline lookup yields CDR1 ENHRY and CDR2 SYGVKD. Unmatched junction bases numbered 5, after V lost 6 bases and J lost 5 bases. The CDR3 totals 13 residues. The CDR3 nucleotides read TGTGCCATCAGGGGGACAGGAGGAACTGAAGCTTTCTTT. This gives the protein CAIRGTGGTEAFF.

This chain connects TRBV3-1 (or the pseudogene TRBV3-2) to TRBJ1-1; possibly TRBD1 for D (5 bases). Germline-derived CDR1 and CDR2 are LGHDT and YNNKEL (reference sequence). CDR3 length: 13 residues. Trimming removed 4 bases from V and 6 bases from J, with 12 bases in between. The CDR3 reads CASSLHGAAEAFF. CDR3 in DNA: TGTGCCAGCAGCCTCCATGGGGCAGCTGAAGCTTTCTTT.

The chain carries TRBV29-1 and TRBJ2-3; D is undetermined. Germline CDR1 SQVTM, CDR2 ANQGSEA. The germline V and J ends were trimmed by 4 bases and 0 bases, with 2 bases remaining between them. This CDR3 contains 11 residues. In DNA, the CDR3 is TGCAGCGTTGGAAGCACAGATACGCAGTATTTT. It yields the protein CSVGSTDTQYF.

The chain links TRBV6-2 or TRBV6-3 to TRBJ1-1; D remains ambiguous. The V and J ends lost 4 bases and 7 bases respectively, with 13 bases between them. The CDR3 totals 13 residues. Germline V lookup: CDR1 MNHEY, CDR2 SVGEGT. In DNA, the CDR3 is TGTGCCAGCAGTTCCCCGACGAGGATTGAAGCTTTCTTT. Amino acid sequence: CASSSPTRIEAFF.

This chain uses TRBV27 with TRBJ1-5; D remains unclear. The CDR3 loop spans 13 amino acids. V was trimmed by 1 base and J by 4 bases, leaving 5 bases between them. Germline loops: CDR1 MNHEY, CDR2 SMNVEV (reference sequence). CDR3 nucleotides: TGTGCCAGCAGTTTATGGGTTAATCAGCCCCAGCATTTT. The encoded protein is CASSLWVNQPQHF.